A selection of T cell receptor beta chains follows, all from one sample in a study of blood T cell repertoires in COVID-19. Some clones are missing from TCRdb's copy, which holds only in-frame ones; the method was immunoSEQ multiplex PCR. The data show about 240,000 clones, with around 90% seen just once and just over 2.5% held by the top ten. Sequencing input: PBMCs or T cells enriched from blood (not recorded which). Every receptor here comes from a woman aged 25-40 years with acute COVID-19. The CDR3 runs from the conserved cysteine through the conserved F or W. Each record gives: CDR3 length, J gene, D gene, clone size, V gene, CDR3 protein, CDR3 DNA. A D gene is named only where the DNA matches it firmly. Where a row states a size, it is once, few, many or the class of an expanded clone; other rows omit it.

15 | TRBJ1-2 | TRBD1 | - | TRBV19 | CASRDRTGPLYGYTF | TGTGCCAGTAGGGACCGGACAGGTCCTCTCTATGGCTACACCTTC
14 | TRBJ2-3 | TRBD2 | - | TRBV7-8 | CASRGGLVTDTQYF | TGTGCCTCCCGTGGGGGACTAGTGACAGATACGCAGTATTTT
19 | TRBJ1-1 | TRBD1 | - | TRBV7-9 | CASSLAPGTGRGSNTEAFF | TGTGCCAGCAGCTTAGCTCCCGGGACAGGGAGGGGGTCGAACACTGAAGCTTTCTTT
12 | TRBJ1-1 | - | - | TRBV27 | CASSTPGTEAFF | TGTGCCAGCAGTACTCCGGGCACTGAAGCTTTCTTT
15 | TRBJ1-5 | TRBD1 | - | TRBV19 | CASTRGQGSGQPQHF | TGTGCCAGTACTCGAGGACAGGGATCGGGCCAGCCCCAGCATTTT
13 | TRBJ2-7 | - | once | TRBV3-1/TRBV3-2 | CASSQRFGYEQYF | TGTGCCAGCAGCCAGAGGTTTGGGTACGAGCAGTACTTC
16 | TRBJ2-3 | - | - | TRBV7-8 | CASSSYPGAQTDTQYF | TGTGCCAGCAGCTCGTACCCAGGGGCGCAGACAGATACGCAGTATTTT
16 | TRBJ2-7 | TRBD1 | once | TRBV5-4 | CASSPHPGQASYEQYF | TGTGCCAGCAGCCCCCATCCGGGACAGGCCTCCTACGAGCAGTACTTC
16 | TRBJ2-2 | - | - | TRBV4-3 | CASSQEAGTDTGELFF | TGCGCCAGCAGCCAAGAGGCAGGGACTGATACCGGGGAGCTGTTTTTT
17 | TRBJ1-2 | TRBD1 | once | TRBV12-5 | CASGYGRPGGSSEGYTF | TGTGCTAGTGGATATGGACGGCCAGGGGGCAGTTCGGAGGGCTACACCTTC
16 | TRBJ2-5 | TRBD1 | - | TRBV18 | CASSPQTGGRWETQYF | TGTGCCAGCTCACCTCAGACAGGGGGGCGCTGGGAGACCCAGTACTTC
15 | TRBJ2-1 | TRBD2 | - | TRBV6-5 | CASSSSGGPYNEQFF | TGTGCCAGCAGTTCTAGCGGGGGACCCTACAATGAGCAGTTCTTC
17 | TRBJ1-2 | - | - | TRBV18 | CASSPPIFRESGYGYTF | TGTGCCAGCTCACCACCAATCTTCAGGGAATCGGGCTATGGCTACACCTTC
14 | TRBJ1-4 | TRBD1 | - | TRBV15 | CATSSQGAYEKLFF | TGTGCCACCAGCAGTCAGGGGGCTTATGAAAAACTGTTTTTT
15 | TRBJ2-7 | TRBD2 | - | TRBV10-3 | CAISDSGGFTYEQYF | TGTGCCATCAGTGATAGCGGGGGTTTTACCTACGAGCAGTACTTC
14 | TRBJ1-1 | - | - | TRBV6-5 | CASSYVVGRTEAFF | TGTGCCAGCAGTTACGTGGTAGGGAGAACTGAAGCTTTCTTT
17 | TRBJ1-6 | TRBD1 | - | TRBV28 | CASSFGLAGGRNSPLHF | TGTGCCAGCAGTTTCGGTTTGGCAGGGGGAAGAAATTCACCCCTCCACTTT
19 | TRBJ2-1 | TRBD2 | - | TRBV4-2 | CASSQEGLAGSEGYNEQFF | TGTGCCAGCAGCCAAGAGGGACTAGCGGGGTCTGAGGGCTACAATGAGCAGTTCTTC
16 | TRBJ1-1 | TRBD1 | - | TRBV5-4 | CASSIRTGGGNTEAFF | TGTGCCAGCAGCATCCGGACAGGGGGAGGAAACACTGAAGCTTTCTTT
16 | TRBJ1-5 | TRBD1 | few | TRBV6-5 | CASSSRQGVSNQPQHF | TGTGCCAGCAGTTCCAGACAGGGGGTAAGCAATCAGCCCCAGCATTTT
14 | TRBJ1-3 | TRBD1 | - | TRBV19 | CATGQGYTGNTIYF | TGTGCCACCGGACAGGGCTATACCGGAAACACCATATATTTT